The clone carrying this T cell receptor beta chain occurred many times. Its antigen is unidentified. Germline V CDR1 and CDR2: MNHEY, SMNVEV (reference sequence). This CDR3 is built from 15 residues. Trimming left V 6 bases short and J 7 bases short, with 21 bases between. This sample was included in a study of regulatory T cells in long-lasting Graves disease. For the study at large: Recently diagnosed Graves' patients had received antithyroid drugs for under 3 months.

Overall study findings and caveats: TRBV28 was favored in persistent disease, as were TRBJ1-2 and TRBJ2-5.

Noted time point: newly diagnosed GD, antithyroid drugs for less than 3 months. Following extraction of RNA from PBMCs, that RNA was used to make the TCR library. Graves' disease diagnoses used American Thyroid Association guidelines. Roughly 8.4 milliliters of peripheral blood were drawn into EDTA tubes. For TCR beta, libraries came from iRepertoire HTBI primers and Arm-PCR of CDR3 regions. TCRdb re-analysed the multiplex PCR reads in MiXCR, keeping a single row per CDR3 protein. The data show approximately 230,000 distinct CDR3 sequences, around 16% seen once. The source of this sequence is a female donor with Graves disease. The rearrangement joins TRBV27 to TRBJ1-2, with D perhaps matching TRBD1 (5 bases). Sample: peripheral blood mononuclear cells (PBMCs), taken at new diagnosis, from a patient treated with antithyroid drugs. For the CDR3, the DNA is TGTGCCAGCAGCGATTATACCGGGACGGCGGGTGGCTACACCTTC. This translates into CASSDYTGTAGGYTF.